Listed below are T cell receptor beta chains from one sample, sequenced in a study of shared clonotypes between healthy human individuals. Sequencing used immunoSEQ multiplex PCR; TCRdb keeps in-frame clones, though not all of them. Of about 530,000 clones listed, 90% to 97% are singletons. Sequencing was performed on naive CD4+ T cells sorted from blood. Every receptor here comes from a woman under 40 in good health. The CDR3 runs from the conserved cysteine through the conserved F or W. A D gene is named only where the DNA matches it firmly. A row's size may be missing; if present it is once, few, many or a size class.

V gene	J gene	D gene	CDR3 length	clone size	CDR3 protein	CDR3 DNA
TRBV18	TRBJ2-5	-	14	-	CASSPIEGPETQYF	TGTGCCAGCTCACCTATAGAGGGGCCAGAGACCCAGTACTTC
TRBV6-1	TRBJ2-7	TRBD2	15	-	CASKSETSGRYEQYF	TGTGCCAGCAAGTCGGAGACTAGCGGACGCTACGAGCAGTACTTC
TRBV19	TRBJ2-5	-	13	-	CASSFQLAETQYF	TGTGCCAGTAGTTTTCAGTTGGCGGAGACCCAGTACTTC
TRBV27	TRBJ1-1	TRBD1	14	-	CASSPPPPGGEAFF	TGTGCCAGCAGTCCACCCCCCCCAGGGGGTGAAGCTTTCTTT
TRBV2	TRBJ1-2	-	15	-	CASSEALGAGGGYTF	TGTGCCAGCAGTGAAGCGCTTGGAGCGGGTGGTGGCTACACCTTC
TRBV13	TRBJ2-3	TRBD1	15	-	CASSGTAHSTDTQYF	TGTGCCAGCAGCGGGACAGCCCATAGCACAGATACGCAGTATTTT
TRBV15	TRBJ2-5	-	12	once	CATSRERETQYF	TGTGCCACCAGCAGAGAACGGGAGACCCAGTACTTC
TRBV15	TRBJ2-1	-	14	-	CATSRPGGYNEQFF	TGTGCCACCAGCAGGCCAGGGGGGTACAATGAGCAGTTCTTC
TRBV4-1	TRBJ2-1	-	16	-	CASSQSRLGAYNEQFF	TGCGCCAGCAGCCAAAGTCGCCTGGGAGCCTACAATGAGCAGTTCTTC
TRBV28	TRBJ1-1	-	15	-	CASSPRGLKSPEAFF	TGTGCCAGCAGTCCCCGAGGGCTCAAATCCCCTGAAGCTTTCTTT
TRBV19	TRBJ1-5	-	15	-	CASSAPGPRNQPQHF	TGTGCCAGTAGTGCCCCGGGACCTCGGAATCAGCCCCAGCATTTT
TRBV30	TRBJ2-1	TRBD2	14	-	CAWNLAGGLYEQFF	TGTGCCTGGAACCTAGCGGGAGGGCTCTATGAGCAGTTCTTC
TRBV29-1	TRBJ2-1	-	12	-	CSVPRVDNEQFF	TGCAGCGTTCCCAGGGTAGACAATGAGCAGTTCTTC
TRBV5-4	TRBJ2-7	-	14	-	CASRTTKNSREQYF	TGTGCCAGCAGGACCACTAAGAATTCTCGGGAGCAGTACTTC
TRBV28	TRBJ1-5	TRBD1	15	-	CASRSPGTGHQPQHF	TGTGCCAGCAGGTCACCCGGGACAGGGCATCAGCCCCAGCATTTT
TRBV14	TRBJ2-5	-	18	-	CASSQDLVVYGFQETQYF	TGTGCCAGCAGCCAAGATTTAGTTGTATATGGCTTCCAAGAGACCCAGTACTTC
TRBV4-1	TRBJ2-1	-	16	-	CASSRAATLLAVEQFF	TGCGCCAGCAGCCGGGCGGCCACGCTACTTGCTGTTGAGCAGTTCTTC
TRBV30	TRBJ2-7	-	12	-	CAWRAQYYEQYF	TGTGCCTGGAGGGCACAGTACTACGAGCAGTACTTC
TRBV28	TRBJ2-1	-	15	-	CASSPPTVQGSEQFF	TGTGCCAGCAGTCCGCCTACCGTCCAAGGGAGTGAGCAGTTCTTC
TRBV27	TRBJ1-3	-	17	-	CASIPRYTPSSGNTIYF	TGTGCCAGCATCCCCCGGTATACTCCCAGCTCTGGAAACACCATATATTTT